The 17 T cell receptor beta chains reported below all come from one sample, sequenced in a study of sequential checkpoint blockade in melanoma. Profiling relied on immunoSEQ multiplex PCR, and the TCRdb table lists in-frame clones only, not all of them. The data hold just over 15,000 clones, with 77% observed a single time. Treatment meaning: randomized to nivolumab then ipilimumab (arm A) or the reverse (arm B). The sample here was CD8+ T cells sorted from blood (inferred from file names), taken from a patient given nivolumab and ipilimumab in sequence. Receptors originate from a human donor with melanoma.

The CDR3 loop is CASSLDRVEGYTF. CDR3 bases: TGTGCCAGCAGCTTAGATCGAGTCGAGGGCTACACCTTC. V and J are TRBV7-8 and TRBJ1-2; D remains unclear. Trimming stripped 1 base from V and 8 bases from J, with 11 bases between. The CDR3 is 13 amino acids. The germline V gene encodes CDR1 SGHVS and CDR2 FQNEAQ.

The chain couples TRBV5-1 to TRBJ1-2; no reliable D call. Between the trimmed V and J ends, which lost 4 bases and 7 bases, there was a span of 20 bases. This CDR3 is built from 15 residues. CDR1 and CDR2 from the germline V gene are SGHRS and YFSETQ. The CDR3 is CASSGYSTTEGGYTF. In DNA form, the CDR3 reads TGCGCCAGCAGCGGTTACAGTACCACTGAGGGTGGCTACACCTTC.

The chain links TRBV4-2 to TRBJ2-1; 7 positions agree with TRBD2. The CDR3 sequence is 14 residues long. Germline assignment: CDR1 LGHNA and CDR2 YNFKEQ. V lost 1 base and J lost 9; bases outside the gene matches: 6. The CDR3 sequence: CASSQVGDYLEQFF. CDR3 DNA: TGTGCCAGCAGCCAAGTAGGGGACTATCTTGAGCAGTTCTTC.

The chain employs TRBV30 and TRBJ2-5; TRBD2 is a possible D gene (6 bases). The ends were cut back, 3 bases at V and 0 bases at J, with 20 bases in the middle. Germline V gene sequence: CDR1 GTSNPN, CDR2 SVGIG (reference sequence). The CDR3 runs 17 residues. This CDR3 is CAWRRETGVGYQETQYF. CDR3 nucleotide sequence: TGTGCCTGGAGGAGGGAGACGGGAGTGGGGTACCAAGAGACCCAGTACTTC.

V usage is TRBV6-4 and J usage is TRBJ2-3, with D possibly being TRBD1 (6 bases). V gave up 0 bases and J gave up 0 bases, with 7 bases separating them. Germline V gene sequence: CDR1 MRHNA, CDR2 SNTAGT. The CDR3 sequence is 15 residues long. CDR3 region: CASSDSQGSTDTQYF. The CDR3 nucleotides are TGTGCCAGCAGTGACTCCCAGGGGAGCACAGATACGCAGTATTTT.

V usage is TRBV28 and J usage is TRBJ1-2, with D possibly TRBD1 on 5 matching bases. This CDR3 comprises 16 residues. V lost 1 base and J 0 bases, leaving 12 bases between the germline ends. Germline loops: CDR1 MDHEN, CDR2 SYDVKM. DNA of the CDR3: TGTGCCAGCAGTTTATTACACAGGCAAGCTAACTATGGCTACACCTTC. This translates into CASSLLHRQANYGYTF.

In this sample, this clone turned up once. V gene TRBV19 combines with J gene TRBJ2-2, with D maybe TRBD2 (5 bases). Germline CDR1 and CDR2: LNHDA and SQIVND (reference sequence). The germline V and J ends were trimmed by 9 bases and 4 bases, with 15 bases remaining between them. The CDR3 is 14 residues long. The CDR3 sequence: CASLLAQSTGELFF. The CDR3 DNA reads as TGTGCCAGCCTTCTAGCACAGTCCACCGGGGAGCTGTTTTTT.

The V gene is TRBV7-6, the J gene TRBJ2-7; D is undetermined. The germline gives CDR1 SGHVS, CDR2 FNYEAQ. V was cut by 5 bases and J by 2 bases, with 16 bases left in between. The CDR3 spans 15 residues. Here the CDR3 DNA reads TGTGCCAGCAGCCTAATTGACTCGCCTACCTACGAGCAGTACTTC. As protein: CASSLIDSPTYEQYF.

The chain employs TRBV13 and TRBJ2-5, with D possibly matching TRBD1 (7 bases). The germline gives CDR1 PRHDT, CDR2 FYEKMQ (reference sequence). The length of the CDR3 is 16 residues. The germline V and J ends were trimmed by 5 bases and 4 bases, with 20 bases remaining between them. The CDR3 DNA reads as TGTGCCAGCAGCCCCCAGGAGGGGGCTTCGGTAGAGACCCAGTACTTC. Its translation: CASSPQEGASVETQYF. Supplemented by reference TRBV13 and TRBJ2-5, the full variable domain reads AAGVIQSPRHLIKEKRETATLKCYPIPRHDTVYWYQQGPGQDPQFLISFYEKMQSDKGSIPDRFSAQQFSDYHSELNMSSLELGDSALYFCASSPQEGASVETQYFGPGTRLLVL.

This chain uses TRBV6-6 with TRBJ1-1; the D gene is possibly TRBD1 (6 bases). The CDR3 is made up of 15 amino acids. Germline values: CDR1 MNHNY, CDR2 SVGAGI (reference sequence). Trimming took 6 bases from V and 0 from J, leaving 14 bases between them. The DNA of the CDR3 is TGTGCCAGCAGCCCGGCAGGGGCCATGAACACTGAAGCTTTCTTT. As protein: CASSPAGAMNTEAFF.

This clone was detected only once. CDR3 residues: CASSLRTSGPFGELFF. Written as DNA, the CDR3 is TGTGCCAGCAGTTTACGGACTAGCGGGCCGTTCGGGGAGCTGTTTTTT. The chain recombines TRBV6-6 with TRBJ2-2, with TRBD2 identical over 11 bases. The length of the CDR3 is 16 residues. Germline CDR1 MNHNY, CDR2 SVGAGI (reference sequence). Trimming removed 4 bases from V and 7 bases from J; junction bases left unmatched: 8.

The chain uses TRBV11-2 and TRBJ2-2; D remains unclear. The germline V gene has CDR1 SGHAT and CDR2 FQNNGV. V gave up 2 bases and J gave up 0 bases, with 7 bases separating them. CDR3 length equals 15 residues. CDR3 in amino acids: CASSLSTTNTGELFF. CDR3 coding DNA: TGTGCCAGCAGCTTATCGACAACGAACACCGGGGAGCTGTTTTTT.

This clone occurred once. This rearrangement joins TRBV4-3 to TRBJ2-4, with TRBD1 matching over 8 bases. The trim removed 0 bases at V and 4 bases at J, leaving 5 bases unmatched. In germline, CDR1 is LGHNA, CDR2 YSLEER. The CDR3 length is 16 residues. CDR3 region: CASSQDRTGRKNIQYF. Here the CDR3 DNA reads TGCGCCAGCAGCCAAGATCGGACAGGGAGGAAAAACATTCAGTACTTC.

V gene TRBV25-1 combines with J gene TRBJ2-2, with D tentatively TRBD2 (5 bases). V was pared by 4 bases and J by 3 bases, with 9 bases between. From germline, CDR1 is MGHDK and CDR2 SYGVNS. The CDR3 runs 14 residues. The CDR3 here is CASSGPGDTGELFF. In DNA form, the CDR3 reads TGTGCCAGCAGTGGCCCCGGGGACACCGGGGAGCTGTTTTTT.

The chain combines TRBV4-1 with TRBJ2-1; 12 bases fit TRBD2. V trimming: 2 bases; J trimming: 8 bases; junction bases outside the gene matches: 7. Germline loops: CDR1 MGHRA, CDR2 YSYEKL. This CDR3 comprises 16 residues. The CDR3 loop reads CASSQNLAGGQDEQFF. DNA of the CDR3: TGCGCCAGCAGCCAAAACCTAGCGGGAGGGCAGGATGAGCAGTTCTTC.

The rearrangement joins TRBV6-5 to TRBJ2-7; D gene ambiguous. V was cut by 6 bases and J by 0 bases, with 9 bases left in between. The CDR3 contains 13 residues. Germline V CDR1 and CDR2: MNHEY, SVGAGI. The CDR3 here is CASRSDNSYEQYF. The CDR3 region has the DNA TGTGCCAGCAGGTCTGACAACTCCTACGAGCAGTACTTC.

This clone is judged medium-sized (0.01 to 0.1%). The chain combines TRBV2 with TRBJ2-7, with 9 bases matching TRBD1. With 8 bases clipped from V and 5 bases from J, the junction kept 19 bases outside the gene matches. Germline CDR1 SNHLY, CDR2 FYNNEI. The CDR3 loop spans 17 amino acids. The CDR3 DNA sequence: TGTGCCAGCTCTAGCGGCGAAGCGGGACAGGGAGGTCACGAGCAGTACTTC. Its translation is CASSSGEAGQGGHEQYF.